This T cell receptor (beta chain) is drawn from a study of T cells after yellow fever vaccination. Study-level information: Libraries from low-cell-number fractions were prepared with the SMART-Seq v4 Ultra Low Input RNA kit.

From the 5' RACE reads, TCRdb called clonotypes with MiXCR, one entry per CDR3 protein. The sample yields 150,000 to 200,000 distinct CDR3 sequences, around 9% seen once. V lost 1 base to trimming and J lost 2 bases, with 17 bases between them. The CDR3 spans 17 residues. CDR1 LGHDT and CDR2 YNNKEL come from the germline V gene (reference sequence). The TCR sequence derives from a man aged 18 to 29 who received the YFV17D yellow fever vaccine. Sequencing used CD8+ T cells sorted from PBMCs, obtained 45 days after the yellow fever booster vaccination. The chain couples TRBV3-1 to TRBJ2-5; unclear D gene. The DNA of the CDR3 is TGTGCCAGCAGCCAAGTGGAATGGAGTAAGGAACAAGAGACCCAGTACTTC. Protein: CASSQVEWSKEQETQYF.